This TCR beta chain was sequenced during a study of response to subunit inactivated influenza vaccine. TCRdb passed the RT-PCR reads through MiXCR, listing each CDR3 protein once. The sample lists fewer than 650,000 distinct CDR3 sequences; approximately 12% were seen once. CDR1 is SGHKS, CDR2 YYEKEE, per germline (reference sequence). The CDR3 covers 17 residues. V lost 0 bases and J lost 8, with 21 bases in between. Study-level results: Each seasonal influenza vaccination, the authors suggested, recruits few new T cells.

This clonotype was seen only a few times. The antigen is undetermined. The material sequenced was PBMCs from blood, taken around seven weeks after vaccination. This rearrangement joins TRBV5-5 to TRBJ2-1; D possibly matches TRBD1 or TRBD2 (5 bases each). The sequence was collected from a man in his fifties or sixties who received an inactivated influenza vaccine. CDR3 nucleotides: TGTGCCAGCAGCTTGGAGATAGCGACCTCCCCGGGGCATGAGCAGTTCTTC. Residues: CASSLEIATSPGHEQFF.